The text below deals with one TCR beta chain. Trimming stripped 6 bases from V and 5 bases from J, with 16 bases between. Germline V gives CDR1 DFQATT, CDR2 SNEGSKA (reference sequence). The CDR3 consists of 13 residues. TCRdb recomputed calls from the 5' RACE reads with MiXCR, one row per CDR3 protein. Here the sample spans 200,000 to 250,000 distinct CDR3 sequences, about 13% being singletons. This entry belongs to a study of identical twins. The data also belong to a second study, concerning yellow fever vaccine responses in identical twins.

The V and J genes are TRBV20-1 and TRBJ1-2; D call uncertain. The clonotype was recovered from a woman aged 18-29 years in good health. The sequenced material came from memory (CD45RO+) T cells sorted from blood. CDR3 sequence reads: CSAKEDGPYGYTF. The CDR3 region has the DNA TGCAGTGCCAAAGAGGACGGACCTTATGGCTACACCTTC.